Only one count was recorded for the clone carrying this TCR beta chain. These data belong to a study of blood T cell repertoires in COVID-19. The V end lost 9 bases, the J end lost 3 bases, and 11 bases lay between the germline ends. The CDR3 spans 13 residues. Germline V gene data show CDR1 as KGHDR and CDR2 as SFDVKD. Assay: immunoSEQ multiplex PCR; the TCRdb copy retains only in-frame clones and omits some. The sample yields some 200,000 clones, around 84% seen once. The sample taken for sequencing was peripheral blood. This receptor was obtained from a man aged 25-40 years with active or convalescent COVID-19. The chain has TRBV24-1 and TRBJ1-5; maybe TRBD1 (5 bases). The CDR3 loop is CATADSHNQPQHF. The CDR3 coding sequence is TGTGCCACCGCCGACAGCCACAATCAGCCCCAGCATTTT.